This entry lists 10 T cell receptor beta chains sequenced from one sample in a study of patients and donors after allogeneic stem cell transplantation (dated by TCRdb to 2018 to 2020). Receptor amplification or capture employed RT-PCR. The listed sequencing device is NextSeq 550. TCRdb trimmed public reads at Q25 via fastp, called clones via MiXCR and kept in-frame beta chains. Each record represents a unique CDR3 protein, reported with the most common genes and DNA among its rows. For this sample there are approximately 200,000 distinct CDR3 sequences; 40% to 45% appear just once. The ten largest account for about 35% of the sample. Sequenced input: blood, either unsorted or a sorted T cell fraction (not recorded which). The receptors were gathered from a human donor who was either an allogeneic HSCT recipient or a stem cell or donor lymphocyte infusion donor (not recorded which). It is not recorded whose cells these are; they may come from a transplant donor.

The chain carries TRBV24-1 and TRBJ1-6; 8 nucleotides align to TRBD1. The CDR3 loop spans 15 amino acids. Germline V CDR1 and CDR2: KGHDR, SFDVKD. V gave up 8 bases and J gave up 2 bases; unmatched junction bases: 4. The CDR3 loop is CATNRGKTYNSPLHF. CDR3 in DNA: TGTGCCACCAACAGGGGGAAGACCTATAATTCACCCCTCCACTTT.

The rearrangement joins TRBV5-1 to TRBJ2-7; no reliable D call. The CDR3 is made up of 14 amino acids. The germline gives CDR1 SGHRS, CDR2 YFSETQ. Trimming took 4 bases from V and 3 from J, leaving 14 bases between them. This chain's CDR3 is CASSLMAEGYEQYF. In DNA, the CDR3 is TGCGCCAGCAGCCTTATGGCAGAAGGCTACGAGCAGTACTTC.

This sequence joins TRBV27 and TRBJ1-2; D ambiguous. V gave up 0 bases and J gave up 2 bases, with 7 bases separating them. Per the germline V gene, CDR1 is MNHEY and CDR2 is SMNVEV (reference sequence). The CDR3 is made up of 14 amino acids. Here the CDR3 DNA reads TGTGCCAGCAGTTTATCGTTCCCCAACTATGGCTACACCTTC. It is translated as CASSLSFPNYGYTF.

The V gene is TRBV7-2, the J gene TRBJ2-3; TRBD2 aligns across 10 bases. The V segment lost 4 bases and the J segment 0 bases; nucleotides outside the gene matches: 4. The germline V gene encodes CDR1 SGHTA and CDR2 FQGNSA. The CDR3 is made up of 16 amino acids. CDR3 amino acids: CASSWGAGGSTDTQYF. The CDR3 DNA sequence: TGTGCCAGCAGCTGGGGAGCGGGAGGGAGCACAGATACGCAGTATTTT.

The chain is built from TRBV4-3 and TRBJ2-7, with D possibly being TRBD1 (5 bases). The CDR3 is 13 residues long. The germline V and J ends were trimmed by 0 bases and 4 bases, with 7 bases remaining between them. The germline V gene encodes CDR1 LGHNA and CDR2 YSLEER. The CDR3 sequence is CASSQERGYEQYF. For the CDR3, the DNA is TGCGCCAGCAGCCAAGAAAGGGGTTACGAGCAGTACTTC.

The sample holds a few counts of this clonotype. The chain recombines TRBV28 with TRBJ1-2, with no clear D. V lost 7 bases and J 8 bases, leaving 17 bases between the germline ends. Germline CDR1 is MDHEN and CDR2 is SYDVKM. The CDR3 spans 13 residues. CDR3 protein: CASTSPPVRGYTF. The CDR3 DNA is TGTGCCAGCACCTCCCCCCCAGTCCGGGGCTACACCTTC.

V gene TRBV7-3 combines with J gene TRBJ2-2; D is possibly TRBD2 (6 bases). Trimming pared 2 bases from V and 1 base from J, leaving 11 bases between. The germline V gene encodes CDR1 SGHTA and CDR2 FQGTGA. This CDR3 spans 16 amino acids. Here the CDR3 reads CASSLLAAKNTGELFF. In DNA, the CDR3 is TGTGCCAGCAGCTTATTAGCGGCAAAGAACACCGGGGAGCTGTTTTTT.

The CDR3: CSAPYRGWEKLFF. The CDR3 coding sequence is TGCAGTGCGCCGTACAGGGGATGGGAAAAACTGTTTTTT. The chain combines TRBV20-1 with TRBJ1-4; 7 positions match TRBD1. Trimming cost V 6 bases and J 8 bases; bases outside gene matches: 9. From germline, CDR1 is DFQATT and CDR2 SNEGSKA (reference sequence). The CDR3 has 13 amino acids.

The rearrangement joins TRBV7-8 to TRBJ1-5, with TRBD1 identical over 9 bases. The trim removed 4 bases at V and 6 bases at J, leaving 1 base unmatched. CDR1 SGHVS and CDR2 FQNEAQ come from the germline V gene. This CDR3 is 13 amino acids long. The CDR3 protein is CASSWDRVQPQHF. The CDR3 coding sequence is TGTGCCAGCAGCTGGGACAGGGTTCAGCCCCAGCATTTT.

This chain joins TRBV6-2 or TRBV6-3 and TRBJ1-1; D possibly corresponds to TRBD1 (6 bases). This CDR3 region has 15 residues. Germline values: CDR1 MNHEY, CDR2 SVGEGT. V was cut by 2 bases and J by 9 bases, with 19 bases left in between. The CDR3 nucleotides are TGTGCCAGCAGTTACCCGGACAGAGTCAGACCAAAAGCTTTCTTT. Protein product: CASSYPDRVRPKAFF.